The 6 T cell receptor beta chains in this list originate from one sample, sequenced in a study of shared clonotypes between healthy human individuals. The table came from immunoSEQ multiplex PCR; TCRdb's copy has only in-frame clones and leaves some out. Of 2.3 million or so clones in the sample, more than 85% were seen once. Source material: naive CD4+ T cells from PBMCs. Subset given: CD45RA+ positively selected. All receptors derive from a man aged 18 to 29 in good health. Some clones in this sample may be carry-over from other donors' samples.

This CDR3 reads CASTDGTGPGQTQYF. The CDR3 region has the DNA TGTGCCAGCACCGACGGGACAGGGCCTGGGCAAACGCAGTATTTT. V and J are TRBV6-5 and TRBJ2-3; TRBD1 matches at 9 bases. CDR1 is MNHEY and CDR2 is SVGAGI in the germline V gene. Unmatched junction bases numbered 14, after V lost 7 bases and J lost 9 bases. CDR3 size: 15 residues.

The V call is TRBV21-1, the J call TRBJ2-7. TRBV21-1 is a pseudogene. The CDR3 extends over 15 amino acids. Here the CDR3 DNA reads TGTGCCAGCAGCAAAGAATTGGGCAGGGAGCGCGAGCAGTACTTC. Translating it yields CASSKELGREREQYF.

The chain links TRBV2 to TRBJ2-1, with no clear D. The V and J ends lost 6 bases and 11 bases respectively, with 20 bases between them. The CDR3 is 14 amino acids. Germline lookup yields CDR1 SNHLY and CDR2 FYNNEI. The CDR3 coding sequence is TGTGCCAGCAGCGCAGGCAGCCTACAATCCCAGCAGTTCTTC. Translated, it gives CASSAGSLQSQQFF. The full variable domain, its missing parts supplied by reference TRBV2 and TRBJ2-1, is EPEVTQTPSHQVTQMGQEVILRCVPISNHLYFYWYRQILGQKVEFLVSFYNNEISEKSEIFDDQFSVERPDGSNFTLKIRSTKLEDSAMYFCASSAGSLQSQQFFGPGTRLTVL.

Comment on this clone: The sample contains more than one DNA sequence encoding this CDR3. The CDR3 region has the DNA TGTGCCAGCTCACCACGGGCAAATTCCTACGAGCAGTACTTC. Its protein product is CASSPRANSYEQYF. V gene TRBV18 combines with J gene TRBJ2-7; no reliable D call. CDR1 and CDR2 (germline): KGHSH, LQKENI. V was trimmed by 1 base and J by 1 base, leaving 8 bases between them. The CDR3 is 14 amino acids.

J is TRBJ1-4 and V is TRBV6-6; D not resolved. The CDR3 has 14 residues. V gave up 6 bases and J gave up 3 bases, with 11 bases separating them. CDR1 MNHNY and CDR2 SVGAGI come from the germline V gene (reference sequence). CDR3 protein: CASRGGGSNEKLFF. CDR3 nucleotides: TGTGCCAGCAGAGGCGGAGGTTCTAATGAAAAACTGTTTTTT.

The V call is TRBV4-3, the J call TRBJ1-1; perhaps TRBD1 as D (6 bases). This CDR3 has 14 residues. Looked up from germline, CDR1 is LGHNA and CDR2 is YSLEER. Trimming shortened V by 0 bases and J by 4 bases, and 9 bases separated the two germline ends. CDR3 DNA: TGCGCCAGCAGCCAAGAAACAGGGTTCACTGAAGCTTTCTTT. This translates into CASSQETGFTEAFF.